The source of this T cell receptor beta chain is a study of cytomegalovirus exposure and HLA in healthy donors. Study results and caveats: The study designated 150 to 200 TCR beta chains cytomegalovirus-associated. The tendency of first-cohort TCR clusters to co-occur in the roughly 110 validation repertoires emerged from a later analysis.

Measured with immunoSEQ multiplex PCR; TCRdb has only the in-frame clones, and not every one. The sample lists about 240,000 clones; around 88% were seen once. Regarding this clone: The antigen remains undetermined.

Germline assignment: CDR1 MNHEY and CDR2 SVGAGI. This CDR3 comprises 14 residues. Trimming took 0 bases from V and 9 from J, leaving 12 bases between them. The rearrangement joins TRBV6-5 to TRBJ2-1, with D tentatively TRBD1 (6 bases). This sequence was found in a woman in her twenties or thirties in good health and CMV-seropositive. Source material: PBMCs. CDR3 DNA sequence: TGTGCCAGCAGTTACTCGCAGGGGCGCGTTGAGCAGTTCTTC. Translation: CASSYSQGRVEQFF.